What follows are 27 T cell receptor beta chains derived from one specimen sequenced in a study of blood T cell repertoires in COVID-19. Sequencing was performed with immunoSEQ multiplex PCR; in TCRdb, only in-frame clones are kept and a portion is missing. The sample carries some 140,000 clones, about 89% recorded once. Sequencing used peripheral blood. The source is a man aged 45-65 years with active or convalescent COVID-19.

J is TRBJ2-2 and V is TRBV29-1, with D possibly TRBD2 on 5 matching bases. The CDR3 covers 11 residues. Trimming took 4 bases from V and 7 from J, leaving 7 bases between them. Germline loops: CDR1 SQVTM, CDR2 ANQGSEA. CDR3 nucleotide sequence: TGCAGCGTTGCACGGGGCGGGGAGCTGTTTTTT. This codes for CSVARGGELFF.

This chain connects TRBV28 to TRBJ2-1, with 8 positions matching TRBD1. The CDR3 contains 19 residues. CDR1 and CDR2 from the germline V gene are MDHEN and SYDVKM. V was pared by 4 bases and J by 1 base, with 15 bases of the junction left unmatched. The CDR3 nucleotides are TGTGCCAGCAGTTCGTCGAGACAGGGGAAAAGGGGATCCTACAATGAGCAGTTCTTC. This gives the protein CASSSSRQGKRGSYNEQFF.

The rearrangement links TRBV25-1 to TRBJ1-5; D is possibly TRBD1 (5 bases). There are 16 residues in the CDR3. Trimming cost V 2 bases and J 5 bases, with 16 bases left between them. Germline CDR1 reads MGHDK; CDR2 reads SYGVNS. For the CDR3, the DNA is TGTGCCAGCAGTGAAGGGGGGAATTTTTTCGATCAGCCCCAGCATTTT. It yields the protein CASSEGGNFFDQPQHF.

This sequence joins TRBV6-6 and TRBJ1-4; D is unclear. The CDR3 spans 12 residues. V dropped 0 bases and J dropped 8 bases, with 4 bases sitting between them. CDR1 MNHNY and CDR2 SVGAGI come from the germline V gene (reference sequence). CDR3 DNA: TGTGCCAGCAGTTACTCTGGCGAAAAACTGTTTTTT. Translation gives CASSYSGEKLFF.

The J gene is TRBJ2-6, the V gene TRBV7-2; D is perhaps TRBD1 (7 bases). Germline values: CDR1 SGHTA, CDR2 FQGNSA. The CDR3 spans 18 residues. The V gene lost 2 bases and the J gene lost 0 bases, with 14 bases spanning the gap. CDR3 loop: CASSLQAGGSSGANVLTF. The CDR3 region has the DNA TGTGCCAGCAGCTTACAGGCAGGGGGGAGCTCTGGGGCCAACGTCCTGACTTTC.

The rearrangement uses TRBV28 and TRBJ2-5; TRBD2 aligns across 11 bases. The CDR3 extends over 15 amino acids. Germline V gene lookup returns CDR1 MDHEN and CDR2 SYDVKM. V was pared by 3 bases and J by 3 bases, with 3 bases of the junction left unmatched. The chain's CDR3 is CASSFASGRKETQYF. CDR3 DNA sequence: TGTGCCAGCAGTTTCGCTAGCGGGAGGAAAGAGACCCAGTACTTC. The full variable domain, with the rest looked up from reference TRBV28 and TRBJ2-5, is DVKVTQSSRYLVKRTGEKVFLECVQDMDHENMFWYRQDPGLGLRLIYFSYDVKMKEKGDIPEGYSVSREKKERFSLILESASTNQTSMYLCASSFASGRKETQYFGPGTRLLVL.

The V and J genes are TRBV4-1 and TRBJ1-1; a weak D match, TRBD1 (6 bases). Looked up from germline, CDR1 is MGHRA and CDR2 is YSYEKL. Trimming took off 0 bases at V and 6 bases at J, with 17 bases between the two ends. The CDR3 is 16 residues long. For the CDR3, the DNA is TGCGCCAGCAGCCAAGATGATTCAGGGGAGCGACCTGAAGCTTTCTTT. As protein: CASSQDDSGERPEAFF.

The chain recombines TRBV5-1 with TRBJ1-6; 9 positions match TRBD1. With V trimmed by 1 base and J by 4 bases, 6 bases remained unmatched. From germline, CDR1 is SGHRS and CDR2 YFSETQ. This CDR3 has 17 amino acids. Written as DNA, the CDR3 is TGCGCCAGCAGCTTGTCGGGACAGGGAGAATATAATTCACCCCTCCACTTT. It specifies CASSLSGQGEYNSPLHF. The full variable domain, its missing parts supplied by reference TRBV5-1 and TRBJ1-6, is KAGVTQTPRYLIKTRGQQVTLSCSPISGHRSVSWYQQTPGQGLQFLFEYFSETQRNKGNFPGRFSGRQFSNSRSEMNVSTLELGDSALYLCASSLSGQGEYNSPLHFGNGTRLTVT.

The count of this clone is one. The CDR3, as DNA: TGCGCCAGCAGCCAAGAATGGAGGGGAGCTTCTAGGGGCAATCAGCCCCAGCATTTT. Its protein is CASSQEWRGASRGNQPQHF. The chain uses TRBV4-3 and TRBJ1-5; D is perhaps TRBD1 (5 bases). Germline V lookup: CDR1 LGHNA, CDR2 YSLEER. The CDR3 spans 19 residues. V was cut by 0 bases and J by 2 bases, with 20 bases left in between.

J is TRBJ2-1 and V is TRBV9; TRBD2 matches at 10 bases. The germline CDR1 and CDR2 sequences are SGDLS and YYNGEE. V lost 0 bases and J lost 4; bases outside the gene matches: 4. This CDR3 has 16 amino acids. CDR3 region: CASSVAASGSYNEQFF. The CDR3 DNA reads TGTGCCAGCAGCGTAGCGGCTAGCGGGAGTTACAATGAGCAGTTCTTC.

V usage is TRBV5-1 and J usage is TRBJ2-1, with D possibly being TRBD2 (6 bases). CDR1 is SGHRS, CDR2 YFSETQ, per germline. The V gene lost 3 bases and the J gene lost 3 bases, with 10 bases spanning the gap. The CDR3 runs to 14 residues. CDR3: CASSSGGGYNEQFF. The DNA for the CDR3 is TGCGCCAGCAGCTCCGGGGGTGGCTACAATGAGCAGTTCTTC.

This rearrangement joins TRBV7-2 to TRBJ2-2; D gene uncertain. Germline V gene lookup returns CDR1 SGHTA and CDR2 FQGNSA. The CDR3 has 14 amino acids. The CDR3 loop reads CATLSTTNTGELFF. The DNA for the CDR3 is TGTGCTACCCTCTCAACAACGAACACCGGGGAGCTGTTTTTT.

The chain joins TRBV6-5 to TRBJ1-1; maybe TRBD1 (5 bases). This CDR3 has 14 amino acids. The germline V and J ends were trimmed by 2 bases and 7 bases, with 14 bases remaining between them. CDR1 MNHEY and CDR2 SVGAGI come from the germline V gene. The CDR3 DNA follows: TGTGCCAGCAGTTACCGCTGGGGGAGGGATGAAGCTTTCTTT. Translated: CASSYRWGRDEAFF.

This chain links TRBV4-3 with TRBJ1-2; 11 nucleotides line up with TRBD1. CDR1 LGHNA and CDR2 YSLEER come from the germline V gene. V lost 2 bases to trimming and J lost 7 bases; unmatched junction nucleotides: 15. This CDR3 comprises 18 residues. The CDR3 is CASSQFPGQGVFLGGYTF. In DNA, the CDR3 is TGCGCCAGCAGCCAATTCCCGGGACAGGGGGTTTTTCTGGGTGGCTACACCTTC.

CDR3 region: CATSRAGSNQPQHF. The CDR3 DNA is TGTGCCACCAGCAGAGCCGGTAGCAATCAGCCCCAGCATTTT. The V call is TRBV15, the J call TRBJ1-5; no reliable D call. This CDR3 has 14 residues. CDR1 LNHNV and CDR2 YYDKDF come from the germline V gene (reference sequence). V was shortened by 1 base and J by 0 bases, with 4 bases between the two germline ends.

The chain employs TRBV21-1 and TRBJ2-7; the listed D gene, TRBD1, was not tested against the DNA. TRBV21-1 constitutes a pseudogene. The CDR3 has 15 residues. In nucleotides, the CDR3 is TGTGCCAGCAGCTCCCCCGGACATCTATCCTACGAGCAGTACTTC. It translates to CASSSPGHLSYEQYF.

The chain has TRBV9 and TRBJ1-6; possibly TRBD1 for D (5 bases). This CDR3 is 15 amino acids long. Germline V gene data show CDR1 as SGDLS and CDR2 as YYNGEE. Trimming left V 4 bases short and J 8 bases short, with 16 bases between. The CDR3 is CASSSSGIEYSPLHF. CDR3 DNA sequence: TGTGCCAGCAGCTCGTCAGGGATAGAGTATTCACCCCTCCACTTT.

This clone has a handful of counts. The chain uses TRBV5-6 and TRBJ2-1, with D perhaps TRBD2 (5 bases). CDR3 size: 12 residues. CDR1 SGHDT and CDR2 YYEEEE come from the germline V gene. Trimming removed 4 bases at V and 11 bases at J, with 13 bases between. This CDR3 is CASSPTGEKQFF. The CDR3 DNA is TGTGCCAGCAGCCCTACCGGGGAAAAGCAGTTCTTC.

The chain combines TRBV7-2 with TRBJ2-2; no clear D. There are 19 residues in the CDR3. Germline V CDR1 and CDR2: SGHTA, FQGNSA. V lost 7 bases, J lost 0 bases, and 24 bases lay in between. CDR3 region: CASTPLSYRRLPNTGELFF. CDR3 coding DNA: TGTGCCAGCACCCCACTGTCATACCGGAGACTTCCGAACACCGGGGAGCTGTTTTTT.

The chain recombines TRBV19 with TRBJ2-5; D possibly corresponds to TRBD1 (5 bases). The V and J ends lost 2 bases and 0 bases respectively, with 7 bases between them. Germline V CDR1 and CDR2: LNHDA, SQIVND (reference sequence). The CDR3 runs to 14 residues. DNA for the CDR3: TGTGCCAGTAGTATAAGGACAAACCAAGAGACCCAGTACTTC. Residues: CASSIRTNQETQYF.

V gene TRBV29-1 combines with J gene TRBJ2-3; tentatively, D is TRBD1 (5 bases). Germline values: CDR1 SQVTM, CDR2 ANQGSEA. The CDR3 length is 16 residues. With 4 bases removed from V and 2 bases from J, the gap between germline ends came to 19 bases. This chain's CDR3 is CSVVGARDEFTDTQYF. CDR3 sequence (DNA): TGCAGCGTTGTAGGGGCCAGAGATGAGTTCACAGATACGCAGTATTTT.

The chain has TRBV18 and TRBJ2-1; tentative D call: TRBD2 (5 bases). The V end lost 6 bases, the J end lost 0 bases, and 15 bases lay between the germline ends. The CDR3 has 16 amino acids. Germline lookup yields CDR1 KGHSH and CDR2 LQKENI. The CDR3 DNA is TGTGCCAGCTCCCGGGATAGGGCAGGCTCCTACAATGAGCAGTTCTTC. Protein product: CASSRDRAGSYNEQFF.

This clone was detected only once. V usage is TRBV6-6 and J usage is TRBJ1-5, with D uncertain. The CDR3 runs to 12 residues. In germline, CDR1 is MNHNY, CDR2 SVGAGI (reference sequence). V lost 6 bases to trimming and J lost 2 bases, with 5 bases between them. The CDR3 DNA reads TGTGCCAGCAGAACGGGCAATCAGCCCCAGCATTTT. As protein: CASRTGNQPQHF.

The genes are TRBV4-1 and TRBJ2-7; 7 bases match TRBD1. Per germline, CDR1 MGHRA and CDR2 YSYEKL. V lost 2 bases and J lost 0; bases outside the gene matches: 13. CDR3 length: 18 amino acids. In nucleotides, the CDR3 is TGCGCCAGCAGCCAACAAAGGTCGGGCAGGGGGAGCTCCTACGAGCAGTACTTC. It codes for CASSQQRSGRGSSYEQYF.

The chain links TRBV10-3 to TRBJ2-7; 14 bases match TRBD2. J was trimmed by 0 bases and V by 9 bases; bases with no gene match: 1. CDR3 size: 14 residues. CDR1 is ENHRY and CDR2 is SYGVKD in the germline V gene. The CDR3 region is CAIGLAGGSYEQYF. The CDR3 nucleotides read TGTGCCATAGGACTAGCGGGGGGCTCCTACGAGCAGTACTTC.

The chain has TRBV29-1 and TRBJ1-2; D call uncertain. Germline V gene lookup returns CDR1 SQVTM and CDR2 ANQGSEA. Trimming left V 4 bases short and J 6 bases short, with 15 bases between. The CDR3 covers 13 residues. The CDR3 region has the DNA TGCAGCGTTGGTTCCCGGGGATATGATGGCTACACCTTC. Encoded protein: CSVGSRGYDGYTF.

V usage is TRBV10-3 and J usage is TRBJ1-3; TRBD1 is a possible D gene (5 bases). This CDR3 is 14 amino acids long. V shed 4 bases and J shed 8 bases, with 15 bases lying between them. The germline gives CDR1 ENHRY, CDR2 SYGVKD. The CDR3 nucleotides read TGTGCCATCAGTGCGATCAGGGCGGGGTACACCATATATTTT. Residues: CAISAIRAGYTIYF.